These 9 T cell receptor beta chains came from one sample sequenced in a study of CD8 T cells in ankylosing spondylitis. TCRdb passed the 5' RACE reads through MiXCR, listing each CDR3 protein once. The data hold about 700,000 distinct CDR3 sequences, with around 19% observed a single time. Their antigens remain unidentified. Study-wide findings and caveats: Characteristic of ankylosing spondylitis blood, it appeared, was a TCR beta motif comprising roughly 8 highly homologous variants.

Sequenced: blood, either unsorted or a sorted T cell fraction (not recorded which). All receptors come from a male donor with ankylosing spondylitis.

This clonotype showed up many times. This chain connects TRBV29-1 to TRBJ2-1; D may match TRBD1 or TRBD2 (5 bases each). This CDR3 contains 14 residues. Germline CDR1 reads SQVTM; CDR2 reads ANQGSEA. Trimming left V 7 bases short and J 6 bases short, with 19 bases between. The CDR3 bases are TGCAGCGGGGGGTGGGGCGAGCTAGTCAATGAGCAGTTCTTC. It translates to CSGGWGELVNEQFF.

This clonotype was picked up a small number of times. This chain uses TRBV2 with TRBJ2-4; a weak D match, TRBD1 (5 bases). The CDR3 is made up of 15 amino acids. CDR1 and CDR2 from the germline V gene are SNHLY and FYNNEI. V was trimmed by 3 bases and J by 3 bases, leaving 12 bases between them. The CDR3 nucleotides read TGTGCCAGCAGTGATGGGGCCTGGGGCAAAAACATTCAGTACTTC. This gives the protein CASSDGAWGKNIQYF.

This clonotype has just a few counts. The CDR3: CASRRVTSVVETQYF. The DNA for the CDR3 is TGTGCCAGCCGAAGGGTGACTAGCGTAGTCGAGACCCAGTACTTC. V usage is TRBV7-8 and J usage is TRBJ2-5; 8 bases match TRBD2. The CDR3 extends over 15 amino acids. The germline V gene encodes CDR1 SGHVS and CDR2 FQNEAQ. The V segment lost 8 bases and the J segment 5 bases; nucleotides outside the gene matches: 13.

This clonotype was seen a handful of times. The rearrangement links TRBV6-1 to TRBJ1-6, with D perhaps TRBD1 (5 bases). The CDR3 runs 11 residues. V was pared by 8 bases and J by 9 bases, with 8 bases between. Germline assignment: CDR1 MNHNS and CDR2 SASEGT. CDR3 bases: TGTGCCAGCCAAAGGGGTTCACCCCTCCACTTT. This gives the protein CASQRGSPLHF.

This clonotype has ten or more counts. V gene TRBV24-1 combines with J gene TRBJ2-5; possible D gene TRBD2, 7 bases. The CDR3 has 13 amino acids. V dropped 9 bases and J dropped 4 bases, with 14 bases sitting between them. CDR1 and CDR2 from the germline V gene are KGHDR and SFDVKD. The CDR3 protein is CATEGGAGETQYF. The CDR3 DNA reads TGTGCCACCGAGGGGGGGGCCGGAGAGACCCAGTACTTC.

The table lists this clonotype with many counts. The rearrangement joins TRBV5-1 to TRBJ2-1; no definite D call. The germline V gene encodes CDR1 SGHRS and CDR2 YFSETQ. The V end lost 2 bases, the J end lost 0 bases, and 12 bases lay between the germline ends. CDR3 length: 16 amino acids. The CDR3, as DNA: TGCGCCAGCAGCTTTTCGTTGCTCTACTCCTACAATGAGCAGTTCTTC. This encodes CASSFSLLYSYNEQFF. Drawing the rest from reference TRBV5-1 and TRBJ2-1, the complete variable domain is KAGVTQTPRYLIKTRGQQVTLSCSPISGHRSVSWYQQTPGQGLQFLFEYFSETQRNKGNFPGRFSGRQFSNSRSEMNVSTLELGDSALYLCASSFSLLYSYNEQFFGPGTRLTVL.

The V and J genes are TRBV13 and TRBJ1-2; D gene ambiguous. The CDR3 length is 14 residues. Germline lookup yields CDR1 PRHDT and CDR2 FYEKMQ (reference sequence). Trimming left V 1 base short and J 8 bases short, with 14 bases between. CDR3 loop: CASSLVRGKVGYTF. CDR3 DNA sequence: TGTGCCAGCAGCTTAGTTCGGGGAAAAGTGGGCTACACCTTC.

CDR3 coding DNA: TGTGCCAGCATCCTACCGGGACGGAGAAACACCGGGGAGCTGTTTTTT. This encodes CASILPGRRNTGELFF. The chain uses TRBV7-9 and TRBJ2-2; D may match TRBD1 or TRBD2 (5 bases each). The CDR3 totals 16 residues. V shed 7 bases and J shed 2 bases, with 17 bases lying between them. Per the germline V gene, CDR1 is SEHNR and CDR2 is FQNEAQ (reference sequence).

This chain connects TRBV29-1 to TRBJ2-7, with D unclear. CDR3 size: 12 residues. Germline V gives CDR1 SQVTM, CDR2 ANQGSEA. Between the trimmed V and J ends, which lost 4 bases and 2 bases, there was a span of 9 bases. CDR3 protein: CSVVATTYEQYF. The CDR3, as DNA: TGCAGCGTTGTGGCCACGACCTACGAGCAGTACTTC.